This TCR beta chain was sequenced in a study of blood T cell repertoires in COVID-19. The germline gives CDR1 KGHSH, CDR2 LQKENI. The CDR3 runs to 15 residues. The V and J ends lost 1 base and 8 bases, in that order; junction bases with no gene match: 4. Original handling: Using reference gene primer amplification, nucleated cell counts were estimated. Assay: immunoSEQ multiplex PCR; the TCRdb copy retains only in-frame clones and omits some. That table furnishes V, J and clone size, whereas the DNA furnished D and trimming. The table has about 240,000 clones, approximately 78% seen once. V gene TRBV18 combines with J gene TRBJ1-5, with 11 nucleotides matching TRBD1. This receptor was identified in a woman at least 80 years old with COVID-19, enrolled during active disease. Sequenced sample: peripheral blood. CDR3 DNA: TGTGCCAGCTCACCACAGGGACAGGGGGAGAAGCCCCAGCATTTT. It codes for CASSPQGQGEKPQHF.